The 32 T cell receptor beta chains below come from one sample, sequenced in a study of blood T cells in healthy people across ages. A second about 7 to 11 cycle PCR used barcoded and J-beta primers. One entry per CDR3 protein results from TCRdb running MiXCR on the 5' RACE reads. The sample consists of around 1.5 million distinct CDR3 sequences, 34% of them appearing once. Sequences were obtained from blood. These TCRs come from a woman aged 25 to 39 in good health.

This clonotype turned up a few times. V is TRBV7-2 and J is TRBJ1-1; D is unclear. Per the germline V gene, CDR1 is SGHTA and CDR2 is FQGNSA. This CDR3 has 14 amino acids. The germline V and J ends were trimmed by 1 base and 1 base, with 7 bases remaining between them. CDR3 amino acids: CASSLDPGNTEAFF. For the CDR3, the DNA is TGTGCCAGCAGCTTAGACCCAGGGAACACTGAAGCTTTCTTT.

The chain links TRBV19 to TRBJ2-1; 10 nucleotides agree with TRBD2. The CDR3 consists of 15 residues. The V segment lost 3 bases and the J segment 9 bases; nucleotides outside the gene matches: 8. CDR1 and CDR2 from the germline V gene are LNHDA and SQIVND (reference sequence). Here the CDR3 reads CASSIFASGRGEQFF. CDR3 bases: TGTGCCAGTAGTATTTTTGCTAGCGGGAGAGGTGAGCAGTTCTTC.

The CDR3 protein is CASSLAQGTSLDEQFF. CDR3 in DNA: TGTGCCAGCAGCTTAGCCCAGGGGACTAGTCTTGATGAGCAGTTCTTC. This chain joins TRBV7-8 and TRBJ2-1; 8 nucleotides align to TRBD2. V shed 0 bases and J 8 bases; nucleotides not matched to a gene: 9. The CDR3 contains 16 residues. The V gene's germline CDR1 is SGHVS and CDR2 FQNEAQ.

The sample holds a few counts of this clonotype. The V gene is TRBV20-1, the J gene TRBJ1-1; D is possibly TRBD1 (6 bases). V was pared by 7 bases and J by 0 bases, with 12 bases between. The CDR3 extends over 13 amino acids. In germline, CDR1 is DFQATT, CDR2 SNEGSKA (reference sequence). In DNA form, the CDR3 reads TGCAGTGGCCCCGGGACACTGAACACTGAAGCTTTCTTT. It translates to CSGPGTLNTEAFF.

This clonotype was counted a few times. This chain uses TRBV6-1 with TRBJ2-7, with D hard to call. CDR3 length: 14 amino acids. CDR1 is MNHNS and CDR2 is SASEGT in the germline V gene. Trimming shortened V by 6 bases and J by 2 bases, and 14 bases separated the two germline ends. CDR3 loop: CASRDEQRTYEQYF. The CDR3 coding sequence is TGTGCCAGCAGGGACGAACAGAGGACCTACGAGCAGTACTTC.

This clonotype was seen repeatedly, ten times or more. The gene calls are TRBV4-1 and TRBJ2-1; 8 bases match TRBD2. V lost 1 base, J lost 10 bases, and 9 bases stayed unmatched. Looked up from germline, CDR1 is MGHRA and CDR2 is YSYEKL. The CDR3 totals 15 residues. CDR3: CASSQAGTRRGEQFF. CDR3 sequence (DNA): TGCGCCAGCAGCCAAGCCGGGACTAGAAGAGGCGAGCAGTTCTTC.

This clonotype appeared many times. The chain has TRBV4-2 and TRBJ2-3, with D perhaps TRBD2 (6 bases). CDR1 LGHNA and CDR2 YNFKEQ come from the germline V gene. The CDR3 extends over 14 amino acids. V was cut by 0 bases and J by 5 bases, with 9 bases left in between. The CDR3 sequence: CASSQDWGGDTQYF. Here the CDR3 DNA reads TGTGCCAGCAGCCAAGATTGGGGAGGAGATACGCAGTATTTT.

The chain recombines TRBV12-3 or TRBV12-4 with TRBJ2-5, with TRBD2 matching over 10 bases. V gave up 4 bases and J gave up 5 bases; unmatched junction bases: 4. The CDR3 has 14 amino acids. CDR3 region: CASSCTSGVETQYF. The CDR3 DNA reads as TGTGCCAGCAGTTGCACTAGCGGGGTGGAGACCCAGTACTTC.

The sample holds many counts of this clonotype. The chain is built from TRBV11-2 and TRBJ1-5, with 10 bases lining up with TRBD1. CDR1 and CDR2 (germline): SGHAT, FQNNGV. Trimming at V came to 5 bases and at J to 2 bases, leaving 6 bases not matched to a gene. The CDR3 sequence is 16 residues long. Written as DNA, the CDR3 is TGTGCCAGCAGCCCCCGGACAGGGGGAGGCAATCAGCCCCAGCATTTT. Its translation is CASSPRTGGGNQPQHF.

The chain has TRBV6-2 or TRBV6-3 and TRBJ1-1; D is uncertain. CDR1 and CDR2 from the germline V gene are MNHEY and SVGEGT. V was trimmed by 0 bases and J by 4 bases, leaving 6 bases between them. CDR3 size: 13 residues. The CDR3 region has the DNA TGTGCCAGCAGTTACTCGGCTCCCACTGAAGCTTTCTTT. Amino acids: CASSYSAPTEAFF.

The chain uses TRBV7-3 and TRBJ2-3; TRBD2 matches at 9 bases. The CDR3 sequence is 15 residues long. Unmatched junction bases numbered 6, after V lost 4 bases and J lost 4 bases. Germline loops: CDR1 SGHTA, CDR2 FQGTGA. The CDR3 is CASSSRGGGADTQYF. The DNA for the CDR3 is TGTGCCAGCAGCTCCCGGGGCGGGGGGGCAGATACGCAGTATTTT.

The chain has TRBV2 and TRBJ2-5; D perhaps matches TRBD2 (7 bases). This CDR3 has 15 amino acids. V was shortened by 3 bases and J by 4 bases, with 15 bases between the two germline ends. Germline assignment: CDR1 SNHLY and CDR2 FYNNEI. The CDR3 spells CASSDSGGALETQYF. In DNA form, the CDR3 reads TGTGCCAGCAGTGATAGTGGGGGGGCCCTAGAGACCCAGTACTTC.

The chain uses TRBV29-1 and TRBJ2-3; 10 bases line up with TRBD2. Germline loops: CDR1 SQVTM, CDR2 ANQGSEA. The CDR3 contains 14 residues. With 5 bases clipped from V and 4 bases from J, the junction kept 6 bases outside the gene matches. CDR3 bases: TGCAGCGTTTTTAGCGGGAGGAGGTCAGATACGCAGTATTTT. Protein product: CSVFSGRRSDTQYF.

The chain links TRBV10-3 to TRBJ1-1, with 12 nucleotides matching TRBD1. The CDR3 is 15 residues long. V dropped 6 bases and J dropped 3; count of bases not matched to a gene: 5. CDR1 is ENHRY and CDR2 is SYGVKD in the germline V gene. CDR3 region: CAIRLGQGAYTEAFF. The DNA of the CDR3 is TGTGCCATCAGACTGGGACAGGGGGCTTACACTGAAGCTTTCTTT.

This clonotype was detected only a few times. The chain uses TRBV7-6 and TRBJ2-1; D uncertain. Trimming stripped 5 bases from V and 0 bases from J, with 14 bases between. Per the germline V gene, CDR1 is SGHVS and CDR2 is FNYEAQ. The CDR3 spans 16 residues. CDR3 sequence: CASSPGSPSSYNEQFF. CDR3 nucleotides: TGTGCCAGCAGCCCCGGTAGTCCAAGCTCCTACAATGAGCAGTTCTTC.

The chain recombines TRBV20-1 with TRBJ1-5, with 9 bases that match TRBD1. The V and J ends lost 5 bases and 6 bases, in that order; junction bases with no gene match: 14. Germline-derived CDR1 and CDR2 are DFQATT and SNEGSKA (reference sequence). This CDR3 has 16 residues. The CDR3 DNA follows: TGCAGTGCTGGAACCTTCCGGGACAGGGCGTTTCAGCCCCAGCATTTT. As protein: CSAGTFRDRAFQPQHF.

Of note for this clonotype: A read error is possible here, since a much larger clone lies one base away. V is TRBV29-1 and J is TRBJ1-2; D is possibly TRBD1 (5 bases). From germline, CDR1 is SQVTM and CDR2 ANQGSEA. This CDR3 is 16 amino acids long. This chain's CDR3 is CSVRAGRGTFNCGYTF. The CDR3 DNA sequence: TGCAGCGTCAGAGCGGGGCGGGGGACCTTCAACTGTGGCTACACCTTC.

J is TRBJ1-5 and V is TRBV27; tentative D call: TRBD1 (6 bases). Germline V CDR1 and CDR2: MNHEY, SMNVEV (reference sequence). The CDR3 sequence is 15 residues long. V was cut by 4 bases and J by 7 bases, with 17 bases left in between. CDR3 protein: CASSSSNTGLQPQHF. The DNA for the CDR3 is TGTGCCAGCAGTTCCTCGAATACAGGGCTGCAGCCCCAGCATTTT.

This clonotype appeared a few times. J is TRBJ1-5 and V is TRBV4-1; D remains unclear. Germline CDR1 is MGHRA and CDR2 is YSYEKL. The CDR3 loop spans 15 amino acids. V was clipped by 1 base and J by 6 bases, with 13 bases between them. The CDR3 is CASSQAPRWGQPQHF. CDR3 nucleotide sequence: TGCGCCAGCAGCCAAGCCCCAAGGTGGGGTCAGCCCCAGCATTTT.

This chain links TRBV20-1 with TRBJ2-3; D perhaps matches TRBD2 (5 bases). The CDR3 is 15 residues long. V lost 1 base to trimming and J lost 3 bases, with 14 bases between them. Germline values: CDR1 DFQATT, CDR2 SNEGSKA (reference sequence). The CDR3 DNA sequence: TGCAGTGCTAGAGGGAGGCCTCCTTTAACAGATACGCAGTATTTT. Translating gives CSARGRPPLTDTQYF.

The chain joins TRBV7-2 to TRBJ2-7, with 11 bases lining up with TRBD2. The ends lost 7 bases at V and 5 bases at J; junction bases unmatched: 7. The CDR3 is 14 amino acids. CDR1 and CDR2 from the germline V gene are SGHTA and FQGNSA. CDR3: CASTYHSGGDEQYF. CDR3 DNA sequence: TGTGCCAGCACCTACCATAGCGGGGGGGACGAGCAGTACTTC.

This clonotype came up a few times. V usage is TRBV4-1 and J usage is TRBJ1-2; 10 nucleotides match TRBD1. Germline trimming cut 3 bases from V and 6 bases from J; bases unmatched to any gene: 13. Germline assignment: CDR1 MGHRA and CDR2 YSYEKL. The CDR3 consists of 17 residues. The DNA for the CDR3 is TGCGCCAGCAGCCAGACCGGGACAGGGGAGATTGAGAATGGCTACACCTTC. Amino acids: CASSQTGTGEIENGYTF.

This clonotype was observed a handful of times. The rearrangement links TRBV12-3 or TRBV12-4 to TRBJ2-5, with D perhaps given as TRBD1 or TRBD2 (6 bases each). This CDR3 has 13 amino acids. The V gene lost 6 bases and the J gene lost 7 bases, with 15 bases spanning the gap. The CDR3 spells CASRTGTGGTQYF. The CDR3 nucleotides are TGTGCCAGCAGGACAGGCACCGGGGGGACCCAGTACTTC.

The V and J genes are TRBV18 and TRBJ1-1; D unresolved. The germline gives CDR1 KGHSH, CDR2 LQKENI. V lost 5 bases to trimming and J lost 0 bases, with 19 bases between them. The CDR3 length is 17 residues. CDR3 loop: CASSLAMLGGLNTEAFF. CDR3 DNA sequence: TGTGCCAGCTCATTGGCTATGCTTGGCGGGCTGAACACTGAAGCTTTCTTT.

The CDR3 region is CASSPGTDYNEQYF. In DNA, the CDR3 is TGTGCCAGCTCACCCGGGACAGACTACAATGAGCAGTACTTC. The V gene is TRBV18, the J gene TRBJ2-5, with TRBD1 matching 7 bases. The V and J ends lost 3 bases and 11 bases, in that order; junction bases with no gene match: 12. Germline V gene data show CDR1 as KGHSH and CDR2 as LQKENI. This CDR3 region has 14 residues. Drawing the rest from reference TRBV18 and TRBJ2-5, the complete variable domain is NAGVMQNPRHLVRRRGQEARLRCSPMKGHSHVYWYRQLPEEGLKFMVYLQKENIIDESGMPKERFSAEFPKEGPSILRIQQVVRGDSAAYFCASSPGTDYNEQYFGPGTRLLVL.

The CDR3 region has the DNA TGTGCCAGCAGTCGCGGACAGGGGATCCCCTACGAGCAGTACTTC. This encodes CASSRGQGIPYEQYF. The rearrangement links TRBV6-5 to TRBJ2-7; TRBD1 matches 9 bases. V gave up 5 bases and J gave up 2 bases; unmatched junction bases: 7. The CDR3 has 15 amino acids. The germline V gene encodes CDR1 MNHEY and CDR2 SVGAGI.

V and J are TRBV27 and TRBJ2-1; TRBD2 matches 12 bases. V trimming: 11 bases; J trimming: 1 base; junction bases outside the gene matches: 15. Germline V gives CDR1 MNHEY, CDR2 SMNVEV (reference sequence). The CDR3 length is 18 residues. This CDR3 is CASHKARLAGVSYNEQFF. CDR3 nucleotides: TGTGCCTCTCACAAGGCCCGACTAGCGGGGGTTTCCTACAATGAGCAGTTCTTC.

V is TRBV25-1 and J is TRBJ1-6; D is undetermined. This CDR3 has 14 residues. Trimming pared 6 bases from V and 10 bases from J, leaving 16 bases between. Germline loops: CDR1 MGHDK, CDR2 SYGVNS. The CDR3 reads CASRSIGSDSPLHF. The CDR3 DNA follows: TGTGCCAGCAGGTCAATTGGGTCAGACTCACCCCTCCACTTT. The complete variable domain, with remaining parts taken from reference TRBV25-1 and TRBJ1-6, reads EADIYQTPRYLVIGTGKKITLECSQTMGHDKMYWYQQDPGMELHLIHYSYGVNSTEKGDLSSESTVSRIRTEHFPLTLESARPSHTSQYLCASRSIGSDSPLHFGNGTRLTVT.

The chain joins TRBV28 to TRBJ2-7; possible D gene TRBD2, 5 bases. V dropped 8 bases and J dropped 0 bases, with 17 bases sitting between them. Germline V lookup: CDR1 MDHEN, CDR2 SYDVKM. The CDR3 has 15 residues. This chain's CDR3 is CASGSRAVNSYEQYF. The CDR3 region has the DNA TGTGCCAGCGGATCAAGAGCGGTCAACTCCTACGAGCAGTACTTC.

This clonotype was observed a few times. The chain recombines TRBV5-1 with TRBJ2-1; D possibly corresponds to TRBD2 (6 bases). This CDR3 comprises 15 residues. CDR1 and CDR2 (germline): SGHRS, YFSETQ. V shed 4 bases and J shed 5 bases, with 16 bases lying between them. CDR3 protein: CASSPGTRRNNEQFF. The CDR3 coding sequence is TGCGCCAGCAGCCCCGGGACTCGTCGGAACAATGAGCAGTTCTTC.

The V gene is TRBV28, the J gene TRBJ2-3, with 7 nucleotides matching TRBD2. The CDR3 runs 15 residues. Germline CDR1 and CDR2: MDHEN and SYDVKM. The J segment lost 2 bases and the V segment lost 3 bases, leaving 5 bases of the junction unmatched. The DNA of the CDR3 is TGTGCCAGCAGTTTGCGAGCGGGGCACACAGATACGCAGTATTTT. Amino acids: CASSLRAGHTDTQYF.

The chain links TRBV11-2 to TRBJ2-7; 7 bases agree with TRBD2. Losses at the gene ends were 0 bases for V and 0 bases for J; bases not matched to a gene: 8. This CDR3 is built from 17 residues. Germline lookup yields CDR1 SGHAT and CDR2 FQNNGV. CDR3 sequence reads: CASSLDLSGASSYEQYF. In DNA form, the CDR3 reads TGTGCCAGCAGCTTAGATCTAAGCGGGGCGAGCTCCTACGAGCAGTACTTC.